Shown below are 15 T cell receptor beta chains from a single sample sequenced in a study of cytomegalovirus exposure and HLA in healthy donors. Some clones are missing from TCRdb's copy, which holds only in-frame ones; the method was immunoSEQ multiplex PCR. The table shows about 120,000 clones, with over 75% occurring only once. Input material: PBMCs. The receptors shown here come from a young woman in good health and CMV-seropositive.

This chain joins TRBV14 and TRBJ1-4; no firm D call. Germline values: CDR1 SGHDN, CDR2 FVKESK. V dropped 7 bases and J dropped 7 bases, with 13 bases sitting between them. The CDR3 runs 13 residues. CDR3 bases: TGTGCCAGCAATCGGGGTCTGACTGAAAAACTGTTTTTT. Translating it yields CASNRGLTEKLFF.

The CDR3: CASSGRTGKNTEAFF. The CDR3 DNA follows: TGTGCCAGCAGTGGAAGGACAGGGAAGAACACTGAAGCTTTCTTT. The chain employs TRBV2 and TRBJ1-1; 8 bases agree with TRBD1. This CDR3 is built from 15 residues. Germline assignment: CDR1 SNHLY and CDR2 FYNNEI. The J segment lost 1 base and the V segment lost 4 bases, leaving 5 bases of the junction unmatched.

The chain combines TRBV19 with TRBJ1-1; a possible D gene is TRBD1 (6 bases). The CDR3 is made up of 14 amino acids. Germline CDR1 reads LNHDA; CDR2 reads SQIVND (reference sequence). V gave up 5 bases and J gave up 2 bases, with 12 bases separating them. Here the CDR3 DNA reads TGTGCCAGTAGTGGGGGCGGTGCCAACACTGAAGCTTTCTTT. Protein: CASSGGGANTEAFF.

The chain joins TRBV13 to TRBJ2-7, with TRBD2 as a possible D gene (5 bases). The CDR3 loop spans 16 amino acids. Germline V gene data show CDR1 as PRHDT and CDR2 as FYEKMQ (reference sequence). The V end was cut by 4 bases, the J end by 5 bases, with 21 bases between. CDR3 bases: TGTGCCAGCAGCTCCTACCCTGATGTTGGACTTGACGAGCAGTACTTC. Its translation: CASSSYPDVGLDEQYF.

The CDR3 spells CASSEAGTPIYEQYF. The CDR3 DNA is TGTGCCAGCAGTGAAGCCGGGACACCGATTTACGAGCAGTACTTC. This chain links TRBV6-1 with TRBJ2-7; weak D call: TRBD1 (6 bases). Germline lookup yields CDR1 MNHNS and CDR2 SASEGT. V was trimmed by 0 bases and J by 4 bases, leaving 13 bases between them. This CDR3 is built from 15 residues.

This sequence joins TRBV6-1 and TRBJ2-1; TRBD2 is a possible D gene (5 bases). The CDR3 totals 14 residues. CDR1 and CDR2 from the germline V gene are MNHNS and SASEGT. The V gene lost 1 base and the J gene lost 7 bases, with 11 bases spanning the gap. The CDR3 loop reads CASSEEGRRNEQFF. The CDR3 DNA reads TGTGCCAGCAGTGAAGAGGGCCGGAGGAATGAGCAGTTCTTC.

The chain has TRBV6-6 and TRBJ2-5, with D possibly matching TRBD2 (5 bases). The CDR3 contains 14 residues. Germline V CDR1 and CDR2: MNHNY, SVGAGI (reference sequence). V shed 2 bases and J shed 5 bases, with 12 bases lying between them. This chain's CDR3 is CASSYGERGETQYF. The CDR3, as DNA: TGTGCCAGCAGTTACGGGGAGCGCGGGGAGACCCAGTACTTC.

V and J are TRBV4-2 and TRBJ2-2; D perhaps matches TRBD2 (6 bases). Trimming took 0 bases from V and 4 from J, leaving 15 bases between them. CDR1 and CDR2 from the germline V gene are LGHNA and YNFKEQ. The CDR3 is 17 residues long. For the CDR3, the DNA is TGTGCCAGCAGCCAAGATAAGGCGGGGCCCACCACCGGGGAGCTGTTTTTT. Its translation is CASSQDKAGPTTGELFF.

V and J are TRBV10-3 and TRBJ2-7; D is ambiguous. Germline lookup yields CDR1 ENHRY and CDR2 SYGVKD. V lost 4 bases and J 0 bases, leaving 7 bases between the germline ends. The CDR3 is 13 residues long. CDR3 nucleotide sequence: TGTGCCATCAGTGTTAGTAGCTCCTACGAGCAGTACTTC. Translation gives CAISVSSSYEQYF.

V is TRBV7-3 and J is TRBJ1-1, with D perhaps matching TRBD1 (6 bases). Trimming took 1 base from V and 1 from J, leaving 19 bases between them. CDR1 is SGHTA and CDR2 is FQGTGA in the germline V gene. The CDR3 loop spans 18 amino acids. The chain's CDR3 is CASSLRVFSLTGNTEAFF. In DNA, the CDR3 is TGTGCCAGCAGCTTAAGGGTATTTTCGTTGACAGGGAACACTGAAGCTTTCTTT.

The chain links TRBV6-1 to TRBJ1-5, with D hard to call. V lost 6 bases and J 14 bases, leaving 20 bases between the germline ends. The CDR3 sequence is 13 residues long. The germline gives CDR1 MNHNS, CDR2 SASEGT. In nucleotides, the CDR3 is TGTGCCAGCAGCCCCTCAGGCGGGCCCGCGAAGCATTTT. Amino acid sequence: CASSPSGGPAKHF.

The genes are TRBV7-2 and TRBJ2-5; 10 bases are a match to TRBD2. CDR3 length equals 14 residues. The germline V gene encodes CDR1 SGHTA and CDR2 FQGNSA. V shed 5 bases, J shed 4 bases, and the junction held 4 bases outside the gene matches. This CDR3 is CASSKSGRGETQYF. CDR3 coding DNA: TGTGCCAGCAGCAAAAGCGGGAGGGGAGAGACCCAGTACTTC.

V gene TRBV19 combines with J gene TRBJ2-1; tentatively, D is TRBD2 (7 bases). The CDR3 has 12 amino acids. The V end was cut by 5 bases, the J end by 7 bases, with 9 bases between. CDR1 LNHDA and CDR2 SQIVND come from the germline V gene (reference sequence). This CDR3 is CASSRGANEQFF. For the CDR3, the DNA is TGTGCCAGTAGTCGGGGGGCTAATGAGCAGTTCTTC.

This chain links TRBV27 with TRBJ2-1, with TRBD1 matching 10 bases. The ends lost 7 bases at V and 6 bases at J; junction bases unmatched: 18. CDR3 length: 18 residues. The germline V gene encodes CDR1 MNHEY and CDR2 SMNVEV (reference sequence). CDR3 nucleotides: TGTGCCAGCACCCCCCCTCCGACAGGGGGCGAGCTCGGCAATGAGCAGTTCTTC. It is translated as CASTPPPTGGELGNEQFF.

The V call is TRBV28, the J call TRBJ2-7, with 11 bases matching TRBD1. There are 15 residues in the CDR3. V was pared by 4 bases and J by 6 bases, with 8 bases of the junction left unmatched. The germline V gene encodes CDR1 MDHEN and CDR2 SYDVKM. CDR3 protein: CASSSSGTGGAEQYF. CDR3 in DNA: TGTGCCAGCAGTTCCTCCGGGACAGGGGGAGCCGAGCAGTACTTC.